The T cell receptor (beta chain) under discussion was sequenced for a study of a mutant IDH1 vaccine in newly diagnosed glioma (dated by TCRdb to about 2021). Concerning the study at large: Patients received eight vaccinations in weeks 1, 3, 5, 7, 11, 15, 19 and 23, corresponding to visits V03 through V10. The roughly 30 treated patients were around 60% male and roughly 40% female, with a mean age of approximately 40 years. Longitudinal TCRB deep sequencing was done for roughly 23 treated patients, wherever samples were available for exploratory analyses. Before enrollment, most patients had been given radiochemotherapy with temozolomide as standard therapy, while the rest had received either radiotherapy alone or temozolomide alone. Six visits were used for peripheral blood collection: V03 (baseline), V05, V07, V10, V12 and V13. Vaccination was initiated 4-6 weeks after radiotherapy alone, or concurrently with temozolomide cycles in the chemotherapy-containing groups.

General findings and caveats noted by the study authors: Changes in the top peripheral T cell clonotypes picked up by TCRB sequencing did not appear to be linked to pseudoprogression. Immune responses induced by the vaccine were seen in roughly 95% of patients across multiple MHC alleles. Availability determined which PBMC samples were chosen for TCRB deep sequencing. It was noted by the authors that analyses of patient blood samples could not be reproduced owing to sample limitations.

Turning to this clone: The specificity of this receptor is unknown. No per-base quality is available; no much larger clone lies one base away.

Reading the germline V gene (reference sequence) gives CDR1 LNHNV and CDR2 YYDKDF. The CDR3 holds 15 amino acids from the cysteine to the phenylalanine. Only the CDR3 DNA stays, 45 bases, in frame from base 1. V gives up 6 bases and J gives up 3 bases, and the segment between their germline ends measures 17 bases. The sample's time point label is to be understood as: week 11, during vaccination. A 20-mer mutant IDH1 peptide at 300 micrograms in Montanide made up each vaccine dose, which was injected subcutaneously together with topical imiquimod. All donors had newly diagnosed IDH1-mutant astrocytomas of WHO grade 3 or 4 that showed loss of nuclear ATRX. The samples were drawn from NOA16, a multicentre, single-arm, open-label phase I trial in Germany that tested a mutant IDH1 peptide vaccine in humans for the first time. Genomic DNA for TCRB sequencing was isolated from EDTA blood with the DNeasy Blood and Tissue Kit.

The library relied on the immunoSEQ multiplex PCR assay. The hsTCRB Kit was used according to the manufacturer's protocol to amplify rearranged TCR beta chain sequences. Sequencing of TCRB libraries was carried out on an Illumina MiSeq. The paper's processing steps were these. The proprietary platform of the kit vendor was used for demultiplexing, trimming and gene mapping. TCRdb holds this immuneACCESS table with in-frame rearrangements only. Some clones are missing; in checked studies, unresolved V genes explain under half, and the rest has no known cause. V and J calls and clone size are as listed in that table; D and trimming were resolved from the DNA. The sample table lists around 41,000 clones, about 83% of them with a count of one. The top ten hold 2% to 2.5% of the sample.

The TCR comes from a man in his forties with glioma. The rearrangement joined TRBV15 to TRBJ1-1; confidence is insufficient to name the D gene. The specimen was PBMCs, collected from a glioma patient whose treatment included an IDH1 peptide vaccine. For the CDR3, the sequence is CATRKAWSFDTEAFF. The sequence in DNA is TGTGCCACCAGGAAGGCTTGGAGTTTTGACACTGAAGCTTTCTTT.